This T cell receptor (beta chain) was captured by sequencing in a study of neoadjuvant anti-PD-1 for oral cavity cancer. At the level of the study: Before surgery, most patients got three to four biweekly 3 mg/kg nivolumab doses. Around day 43, patients without progression received a fourth nivolumab dose before surgery.

Produced via immunoSEQ multiplex PCR; TCRdb's table is partial and in-frame only. The data hold approximately 83,000 clones, with under 85% observed a single time. The patients had HPV-negative, locally advanced oral cavity squamous cell carcinoma. The sample holds one count of this clone. This TCR came from a person between 40 and 85 years old with oral cavity squamous cell carcinoma. The sample here was PBMCs, taken before nivolumab (anti-PD-1) treatment.

The CDR3 bases are TGTGCCAGCAGCTCAGTTGGGGAAAAACTGTTTTTT. It yields the protein CASSSVGEKLFF. This chain links TRBV11-2 with TRBJ1-4; D is unresolved. V lost 4 bases and J 8 bases, leaving 8 bases between the germline ends. The length of the CDR3 is 12 residues. CDR1 is SGHAT, CDR2 FQNNGV, per germline.